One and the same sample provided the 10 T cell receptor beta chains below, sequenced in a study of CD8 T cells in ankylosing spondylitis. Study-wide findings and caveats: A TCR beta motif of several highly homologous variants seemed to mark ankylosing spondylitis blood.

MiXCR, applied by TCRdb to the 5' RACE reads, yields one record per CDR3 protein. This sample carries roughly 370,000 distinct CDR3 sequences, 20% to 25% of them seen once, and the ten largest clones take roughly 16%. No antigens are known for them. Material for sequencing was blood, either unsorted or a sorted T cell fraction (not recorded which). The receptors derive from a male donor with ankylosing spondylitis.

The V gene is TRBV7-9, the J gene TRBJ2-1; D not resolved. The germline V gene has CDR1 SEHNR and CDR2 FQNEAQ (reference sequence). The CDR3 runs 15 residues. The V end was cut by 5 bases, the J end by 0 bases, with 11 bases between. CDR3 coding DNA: TGTGCCAGCAGCCCTCGACGGAGCTCCTACAATGAGCAGTTCTTC. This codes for CASSPRRSSYNEQFF.

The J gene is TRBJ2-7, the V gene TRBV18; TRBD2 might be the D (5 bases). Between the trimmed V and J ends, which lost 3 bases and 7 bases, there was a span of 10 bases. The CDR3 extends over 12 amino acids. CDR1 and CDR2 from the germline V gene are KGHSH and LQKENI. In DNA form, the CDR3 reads TGTGCCAGCTCACCCGCAAAGCGGGAGCAGTACTTC. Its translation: CASSPAKREQYF.

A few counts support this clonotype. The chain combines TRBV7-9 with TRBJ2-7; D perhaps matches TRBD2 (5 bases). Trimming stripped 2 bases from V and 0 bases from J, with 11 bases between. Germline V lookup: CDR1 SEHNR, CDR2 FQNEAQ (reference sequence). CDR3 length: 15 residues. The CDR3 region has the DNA TGTGCCAGCAGCTTATCCGGGGTGAGCTCCTACGAGCAGTACTTC. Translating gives CASSLSGVSSYEQYF.

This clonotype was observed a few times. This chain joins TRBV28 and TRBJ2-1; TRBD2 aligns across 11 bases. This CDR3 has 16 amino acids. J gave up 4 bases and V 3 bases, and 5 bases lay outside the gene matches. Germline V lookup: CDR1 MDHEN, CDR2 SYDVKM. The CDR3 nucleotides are TGTGCCAGCAGTTTGGGGGCTAGCGGGAGGTACAATGAGCAGTTCTTC. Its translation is CASSLGASGRYNEQFF. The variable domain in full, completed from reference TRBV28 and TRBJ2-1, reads DVKVTQSSRYLVKRTGEKVFLECVQDMDHENMFWYRQDPGLGLRLIYFSYDVKMKEKGDIPEGYSVSREKKERFSLILESASTNQTSMYLCASSLGASGRYNEQFFGPGTRLTVL.

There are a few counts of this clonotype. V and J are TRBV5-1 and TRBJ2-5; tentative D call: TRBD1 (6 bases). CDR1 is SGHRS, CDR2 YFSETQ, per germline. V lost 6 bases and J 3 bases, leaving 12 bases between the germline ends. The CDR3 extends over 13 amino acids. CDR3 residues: CASTTWTEETQYF. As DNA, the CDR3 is TGCGCCAGCACAACCTGGACAGAAGAGACCCAGTACTTC.

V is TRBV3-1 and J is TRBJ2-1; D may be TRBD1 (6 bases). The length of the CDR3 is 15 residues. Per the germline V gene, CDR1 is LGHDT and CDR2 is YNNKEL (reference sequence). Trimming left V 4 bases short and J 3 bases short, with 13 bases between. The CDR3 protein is CASSPGQRFYNEQFF. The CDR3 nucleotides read TGTGCCAGCAGCCCCGGACAGCGGTTCTACAATGAGCAGTTCTTC.

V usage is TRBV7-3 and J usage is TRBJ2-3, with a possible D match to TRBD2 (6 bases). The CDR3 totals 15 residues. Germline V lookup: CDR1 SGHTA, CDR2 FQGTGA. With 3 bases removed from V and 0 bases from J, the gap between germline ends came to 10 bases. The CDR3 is CASSFAGPSTDTQYF. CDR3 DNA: TGTGCCAGCAGCTTTGCGGGACCTAGCACAGATACGCAGTATTTT.

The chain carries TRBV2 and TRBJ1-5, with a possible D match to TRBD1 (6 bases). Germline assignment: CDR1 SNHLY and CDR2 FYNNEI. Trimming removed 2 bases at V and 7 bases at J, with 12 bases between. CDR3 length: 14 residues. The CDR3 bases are TGTGCCAGCAGTGAACTACAGGGAGGGCAGCCCCAGCATTTT. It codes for CASSELQGGQPQHF.

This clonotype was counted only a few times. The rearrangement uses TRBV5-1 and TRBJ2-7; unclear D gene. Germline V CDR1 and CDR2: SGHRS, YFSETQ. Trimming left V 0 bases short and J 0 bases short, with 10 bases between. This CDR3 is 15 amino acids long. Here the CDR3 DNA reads TGCGCCAGCAGCTTGGGGGGTGGCCTCTCCTACGAGCAGTACTTC. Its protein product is CASSLGGGLSYEQYF. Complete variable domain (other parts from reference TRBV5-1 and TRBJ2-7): KAGVTQTPRYLIKTRGQQVTLSCSPISGHRSVSWYQQTPGQGLQFLFEYFSETQRNKGNFPGRFSGRQFSNSRSEMNVSTLELGDSALYLCASSLGGGLSYEQYFGPGTRLTVT.

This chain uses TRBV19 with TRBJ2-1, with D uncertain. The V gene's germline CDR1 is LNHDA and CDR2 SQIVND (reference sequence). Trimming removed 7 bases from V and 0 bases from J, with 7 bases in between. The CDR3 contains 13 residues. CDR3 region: CASTESSYNEQFF. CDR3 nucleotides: TGTGCCAGTACCGAAAGCTCCTACAATGAGCAGTTCTTC.